The clone carrying this T cell receptor beta chain was counted many times. V was clipped by 4 bases and J by 9 bases, with 19 bases between them. CDR1 is MNHEY, CDR2 SVGEGT, per germline. The CDR3 has 15 amino acids. According to the study, TCR beta libraries were built with iRepertoire HTBI primers and CDR3-region Arm-PCR. TCRdb reprocessed the multiplex PCR reads with MiXCR, giving one entry per CDR3 protein. Of 350,000 to 500,000 distinct CDR3 sequences listed, about 17% were seen once; the top ten hold 20% to 25%. The sample is drawn from a study of regulatory T cells in long-lasting Graves disease. As to time point: newly diagnosed GD, antithyroid drugs for less than 3 months. Extracted RNA from PBMCs served as the source of the TCR library. About 9.1 milliliters of peripheral blood went into EDTA tubes. These same data were also listed under a study on T cells in Graves' hyperthyroidism and ophthalmopathy. That publication notes: Researchers ran a first-round RT-PCR on the TCR CDR3 using the HTBI primer set.

The V and J genes are TRBV6-2 or TRBV6-3 and TRBJ2-1, with D tentatively TRBD2 (5 bases). The material sequenced was peripheral blood mononuclear cells (PBMCs), taken at new diagnosis, from a patient treated with antithyroid drugs. This receptor was taken from a young woman with Graves disease. The chain's CDR3 is CASSSERKKGSEQFF. DNA of the CDR3: TGTGCCAGCAGTTCCGAGCGGAAGAAGGGAAGTGAGCAGTTCTTC.